This is a list of T cell receptor beta chains from one sample in a study of cytomegalovirus exposure and HLA in healthy donors. Assay: immunoSEQ multiplex PCR; the TCRdb copy retains only in-frame clones and omits some. The sample lists under 200,000 clones; around 80% were seen once. Input material: PBMCs. Receptors originate from a woman aged 45-59 years in good health and CMV-seronegative. CDR3s include the opening cysteine and the closing phenylalanine or tryptophan. A D gene is named only where the DNA matches it firmly. Where a row states a size, it is once, few, many or the class of an expanded clone; other rows omit it.

clone_size | d_call | j_call | v_call | cdr3_nt | cdr3_aa
- | TRBD2 | TRBJ2-1 | TRBV28 | TGTGCCAGCAGTTTTGGTCTAGCGGACACCACAAGAAGGGATGAGCAGTTCTTC | CASSFGLADTTRRDEQFF
- | - | TRBJ2-3 | TRBV5-4 | TGTGCCAGCAGCTTGGGGGCGGCGGGAAGCGGCACAGATACGCAGTATTTT | CASSLGAAGSGTDTQYF
- | - | TRBJ2-3 | TRBV9 | TGTGCCAGCAGCGTAAGGTGGGAGCCCACAGATACGCAGTATTTT | CASSVRWEPTDTQYF
- | - | TRBJ2-7 | TRBV11-2 | TGTGCCAGCAGCGCCCAGGGGAACGAGCAGTACTTC | CASSAQGNEQYF
- | - | TRBJ2-7 | TRBV9 | TGTGCCAGCAGCGTATCTGCGGGGGCCCAGTTCGAGCAGTACTTC | CASSVSAGAQFEQYF
- | - | TRBJ1-6 | TRBV10-3 | TGTGCCATCAGCCGGGACAAATATAATTCACCCCTCCACTTT | CAISRDKYNSPLHF
- | - | TRBJ2-1 | TRBV19 | TGTGCCCGGGGCAACGGGAGCTCCTACAATGAGCAGTTCTTC | CARGNGSSYNEQFF
- | - | TRBJ2-5 | TRBV7-2 | TGTGCCAGCAGCTTAGGTTCCACGAGCCAAGAGACCCAGTACTTC | CASSLGSTSQETQYF
- | - | TRBJ2-2 | TRBV19 | TGTGCCAGTAGACCAAGCCTCGGGGGCACCGGGGAGCTGTTTTTT | CASRPSLGGTGELFF
- | - | TRBJ2-1 | TRBV7-9 | TGTGCCAGCAACACCGAACTACAAAGTAGACTCAATGAGCAGTTCTTC | CASNTELQSRLNEQFF
- | - | TRBJ2-4 | TRBV5-8 | TGTGCCAGCAGCCCGCGGACAATAGCCAAAAACATTCAGTACTTC | CASSPRTIAKNIQYF
- | TRBD1 | TRBJ2-1 | TRBV30 | TGTGCCTGGAGTGTACGACAGGGCAATGAGCAGTTCTTC | CAWSVRQGNEQFF
- | - | TRBJ2-1 | TRBV27 | TGTGCCAGCAGCGCAGGGACCTACAATGAGCAGTTCTTC | CASSAGTYNEQFF
- | - | TRBJ1-2 | TRBV4-1 | TGCGCCAGCAGCCAAGATCCGGCTCTGACTTCTGGCTACACCTTC | CASSQDPALTSGYTF
- | - | TRBJ1-5 | TRBV27 | TGTGCCAGCAGTTTATGGTATAGGGAGGATCAGCCCCAGCATTTT | CASSLWYREDQPQHF
- | TRBD1 | TRBJ2-3 | TRBV5-1 | TGCGCCAGCAGCGGGGCGACAGGGCAGACAGATACGCAGTATTTT | CASSGATGQTDTQYF
- | - | TRBJ2-3 | TRBV7-3 | TGTGCCAGCAGCTTAACAAGTAGCACCGCCCATACGCAGTATTTT | CASSLTSSTAHTQYF
- | - | TRBJ1-5 | TRBV2 | TGTGCCAGCAGTGCGGCAGGGAGGGCCCTACAGCCCCAGCATTTT | CASSAAGRALQPQHF
- | TRBD2 | TRBJ2-1 | TRBV30 | TGTGCCGGGGAGAGACTAGCGGACTACAATGAGCAGTTCTTC | CAGERLADYNEQFF
- | - | TRBJ2-1 | TRBV28 | TGTGCCAGCAGGGCACAGGCGAGTGAGCAGTTCTTC | CASRAQASEQFF
- | - | TRBJ2-5 | TRBV12-5 | TGTGCTAGTGGTTTGGGGGGAGGGGGAGAGACCCAGTACTTC | CASGLGGGGETQYF
- | - | TRBJ2-1 | TRBV10-3 | TGTGCCATCAGTGAGTCTTCAGGGGATAGCTCCTACAATGAGCAGTTCTTC | CAISESSGDSSYNEQFF
- | - | TRBJ1-1 | TRBV28 | TGTGCCAGCAGTTTGTCCTACAGAATAGAAGCTTTCTTT | CASSLSYRIEAFF
- | - | TRBJ2-7 | TRBV5-1 | TGCGCCAGCACCGTCCTCCCTGGGGCCGACGACTCCTACGAGCAGTACTTC | CASTVLPGADDSYEQYF
few | TRBD2 | TRBJ2-5 | TRBV4-1 | TGCGCCAGCGCACGTAGCGGGATGGAGACCCAGTACTTC | CASARSGMETQYF
- | TRBD1 | TRBJ2-4 | TRBV15 | TGTGCCACCAGCAAAGGAGGGACAGGGGATAACATTCAGTACTTC | CATSKGGTGDNIQYF
few | - | TRBJ2-7 | TRBV10-2 | TGCGCCAGCAGCGCCCAGAAGGGGGAGTACGAGCAGTACTTC | CASSAQKGEYEQYF
- | - | TRBJ1-2 | TRBV28 | TGTGCCAGCAGTTCCCCTGTGGGGGCTGGGAACTATGGCTACACCTTC | CASSSPVGAGNYGYTF
once | - | TRBJ2-7 | TRBV7-9 | TGTGCCAGCAGCCCGCGGGACCCCCTCTACGAGCAGTACTTC | CASSPRDPLYEQYF
- | TRBD2 | TRBJ2-1 | TRBV7-9 | TGTGCCAGCGGACTAGCGGGAGTTAATGAGCAGTTCTTC | CASGLAGVNEQFF
- | TRBD1 | TRBJ2-1 | TRBV9 | TGTGCCAGCAACCAGACGGGGACAGGGGGCTCCTATGAGCAGTTCTTC | CASNQTGTGGSYEQFF
- | - | TRBJ1-1 | TRBV28 | TGTGCCAGCACTAGGGGGACCACTGAAGCTTTCTTT | CASTRGTTEAFF
- | - | TRBJ1-2 | TRBV6-5 | TGTGCCAGCACCCCAGGGATAAGCTATGGCTACACCTTC | CASTPGISYGYTF
- | - | TRBJ1-1 | TRBV6-5 | TGTGCCAGCAGCTATCATATCCTTACAGACACTGAAGCTTTCTTT | CASSYHILTDTEAFF
- | TRBD1 | TRBJ1-1 | TRBV7-6 | TGTGCCAGCAGCTTAGGCGGGACAGGAAACACTGAAGCTTTCTTT | CASSLGGTGNTEAFF
once | TRBD1 | TRBJ1-1 | TRBV27 | TGTGCCAGCAGTCGCACGGGACAGGGTCTTGAAGCTTTCTTT | CASSRTGQGLEAFF
few | - | TRBJ1-1 | TRBV5-1 | TGCGCCAGCAGCTTTCAGGGGAACACTGAAGCTTTCTTT | CASSFQGNTEAFF
- | - | TRBJ2-1 | TRBV11-2 | TGTGCCAGCAGCTTAGAGGGTAGGGGGATACGTGAGCAGTTCTTC | CASSLEGRGIREQFF
- | TRBD1 | TRBJ1-2 | TRBV7-3 | TGTGCCAGCAGCCTGGGGCAGGGGGATTACTATGGCTACACCTTC | CASSLGQGDYYGYTF
- | TRBD1 | TRBJ1-5 | TRBV6-5 | TGTGCCAGCAGTTCCTTACAGGGGAGTCAGCCCCAGCATTTT | CASSSLQGSQPQHF
- | - | TRBJ1-5 | TRBV7-2 | TGTGCCAGCAGCTTCCATCCAGGGAGCAATCAGCCCCAGCATTTT | CASSFHPGSNQPQHF
- | TRBD2 | TRBJ2-5 | TRBV5-1 | TGCGCCAGCCGTACCGAACCCGGGACTAGCCTCTCCTCGTACTTC | CASRTEPGTSLSSYF
- | TRBD1 | TRBJ1-2 | TRBV19 | TGTGCCAGTAGTACCTACGGACAGGGACGCGTCTATGGCTACACCTTC | CASSTYGQGRVYGYTF
- | TRBD1 | TRBJ2-7 | TRBV27 | TGTGCCAGCGGCTACAGGGGCAACGAGCAGTACTTC | CASGYRGNEQYF
once | TRBD1 | TRBJ1-2 | TRBV28 | TGTGCCAGCAGGGTGACAGGGACCCTCTATGGCTACACCTTC | CASRVTGTLYGYTF
once | - | TRBJ2-5 | TRBV28 | TGTGCCAGCGGAACACGGAGAGAGACCCAGTACTTC | CASGTRRETQYF